Shown below are 26 T cell receptor beta chains from a single sample sequenced in a study of shared clonotypes between healthy human individuals. Method: immunoSEQ multiplex PCR; TCRdb's copy keeps in-frame clones and lacks some. This table holds some 900,000 clones, 60% to 85% found once. What was sequenced was memory CD4+ T cells sorted from blood. This sample's subset: CD45RA-negative fraction. The origin of the receptors is a man between 18 and 29 years old in good health.

The chain links TRBV9 to TRBJ1-3; no definite D call. Trimming shortened V by 0 bases and J by 0 bases, and 7 bases separated the two germline ends. Germline V CDR1 and CDR2: SGDLS, YYNGEE. The CDR3 has 15 amino acids. CDR3 sequence: CASSVAGISGNTIYF. For the CDR3, the DNA is TGTGCCAGCAGCGTAGCCGGGATCTCTGGAAACACCATATATTTT.

This sequence joins TRBV18 and TRBJ1-2; TRBD1 is a possible D gene (5 bases). The V gene lost 0 bases and the J gene lost 8 bases, with 19 bases spanning the gap. The CDR3 totals 16 residues. Germline V CDR1 and CDR2: KGHSH, LQKENI. CDR3 sequence: CASSPPAQAGSGGYTF. DNA of the CDR3: TGTGCCAGCTCACCACCGGCTCAGGCAGGGTCAGGAGGCTACACCTTC.

The V call is TRBV11-2, the J call TRBJ2-7, with 8 bases lining up with TRBD1. With 5 bases clipped from V and 0 bases from J, the junction kept 6 bases outside the gene matches. The germline gives CDR1 SGHAT, CDR2 FQNNGV. The CDR3 has 15 amino acids. The CDR3 sequence: CASSHRGASSYEQYF. CDR3 coding DNA: TGTGCCAGCAGCCACAGGGGGGCTAGCTCCTACGAGCAGTACTTC. The whole variable domain, remainder taken from reference TRBV11-2 and TRBJ2-7, is EAGVAQSPRYKIIEKRQSVAFWCNPISGHATLYWYQQILGQGPKLLIQFQNNGVVDDSQLPKDRFSAERLKGVDSTLKIQPAKLEDSAVYLCASSHRGASSYEQYFGPGTRLTVT.

This clone was counted between two and nine times. The gene calls are TRBV10-3 and TRBJ2-2; a possible D gene is TRBD2 (5 bases). CDR3 length equals 14 residues. Germline loops: CDR1 ENHRY, CDR2 SYGVKD. The V end lost 11 bases, the J end lost 4 bases, and 17 bases lay between the germline ends. The chain's CDR3 is CAPARSRGTGELFF. The CDR3 region has the DNA TGTGCCCCCGCAAGGTCCCGGGGCACCGGGGAGCTGTTTTTT.

The V and J genes are TRBV7-2 and TRBJ2-5; D not certain. CDR3 length equals 14 residues. Germline V gene lookup returns CDR1 SGHTA and CDR2 FQGNSA. Trimming took off 5 bases at V and 3 bases at J, with 13 bases between the two ends. Written as DNA, the CDR3 is TGTGCCAGCAGCACCCGGACGGGCAAAGAGACCCAGTACTTC. Protein sequence: CASSTRTGKETQYF.

This chain uses TRBV2 with TRBJ1-4, with 8 positions matching TRBD1. The length of the CDR3 is 15 residues. J gave up 8 bases and V 3 bases, and 8 bases lay outside the gene matches. Looked up from germline, CDR1 is SNHLY and CDR2 is FYNNEI. The CDR3 coding sequence is TGTGCCAGCAGTGACAGGGGGCCCACATACGAAAAACTGTTTTTT. Its translation: CASSDRGPTYEKLFF.

This chain uses TRBV30 with TRBJ2-4; 8 bases are a match to TRBD2. This CDR3 spans 14 amino acids. The trim removed 3 bases at V and 7 bases at J, leaving 8 bases unmatched. CDR1 and CDR2 (germline): GTSNPN, SVGIG (reference sequence). This CDR3 is CAWRGAGDINIQYF. The DNA for the CDR3 is TGTGCCTGGAGAGGAGCGGGAGATATCAACATTCAGTACTTC.

This chain connects TRBV29-1 to TRBJ2-2; maybe TRBD2 (6 bases). The germline V and J ends were trimmed by 8 bases and 6 bases, with 19 bases remaining between them. The germline gives CDR1 SQVTM, CDR2 ANQGSEA. This CDR3 is built from 14 residues. The CDR3 nucleotides read TGCAGCCTTCCCTCGAGGGCGGGATCCGGGGAGCTGTTTTTT. Translated: CSLPSRAGSGELFF.

The chain couples TRBV5-1 to TRBJ1-5; possible D gene TRBD1, 5 bases. The germline V and J ends were trimmed by 0 bases and 2 bases, with 6 bases remaining between them. This CDR3 contains 14 residues. Germline CDR1 and CDR2: SGHRS and YFSETQ. The chain's CDR3 is CASSLEQGNQPQHF. CDR3 nucleotides: TGCGCCAGCAGCTTGGAACAGGGCAATCAGCCCCAGCATTTT.

V and J are TRBV5-1 and TRBJ1-6; D not certain. The V gene lost 2 bases and the J gene lost 9 bases, with 15 bases spanning the gap. Germline V gene sequence: CDR1 SGHRS, CDR2 YFSETQ. The CDR3 extends over 15 amino acids. CDR3 amino acids: CASSLGPSEGSPLHF. The CDR3 DNA sequence: TGCGCCAGCAGCTTAGGACCCTCGGAGGGTTCACCCCTCCACTTT.

V usage is TRBV6-1 and J usage is TRBJ2-2; a weak D match, TRBD2 (5 bases). The CDR3 is 15 amino acids. Germline V CDR1 and CDR2: MNHNS, SASEGT. V gave up 8 bases and J gave up 2 bases, with 15 bases separating them. The CDR3 loop reads CASSSTTDNTGELFF. The CDR3 DNA reads as TGTGCCAGCTCTTCGACTACAGATAACACCGGGGAGCTGTTTTTT.

The rearrangement uses TRBV5-1 and TRBJ1-1, with D maybe TRBD1 (5 bases). The CDR3 length is 14 residues. Trimming left V 4 bases short and J 1 base short, with 11 bases between. CDR1 SGHRS and CDR2 YFSETQ come from the germline V gene. In nucleotides, the CDR3 is TGCGCCAGCAGCGACACCGGGGCGAACACTGAAGCTTTCTTT. Its translation: CASSDTGANTEAFF.

The DNA of the CDR3 is TGTGCCAGCAGCCAAGGGACAGGTGAAGCTTTCTTT. Translating it yields CASSQGTGEAFF. This rearrangement joins TRBV7-3 to TRBJ1-1, with 8 bases fitting TRBD1. The CDR3 totals 12 residues. Trimming removed 5 bases from V and 7 bases from J; junction bases left unmatched: 3. CDR1 and CDR2 (germline): SGHTA, FQGTGA.

V gene TRBV5-6 combines with J gene TRBJ2-3, with unresolved D. Trimming shortened V by 4 bases and J by 2 bases, and 8 bases separated the two germline ends. The CDR3 consists of 13 residues. CDR1 and CDR2 (germline): SGHDT, YYEEEE. The CDR3 loop reads CASSLTFTDTQYF. CDR3 nucleotide sequence: TGTGCCAGCAGCCTGACTTTCACAGATACGCAGTATTTT.

The chain combines TRBV5-6 with TRBJ1-6; TRBD1 is a possible D gene (5 bases). Trimming shortened V by 3 bases and J by 7 bases, and 14 bases separated the two germline ends. Germline V gene lookup returns CDR1 SGHDT and CDR2 YYEEEE. CDR3 length equals 15 residues. CDR3: CASSSTDSSNSPLHF. CDR3 DNA sequence: TGTGCCAGCAGCTCAACCGACAGTTCGAATTCACCCCTCCACTTT.

A note on this clone: A read error may be the cause here, since a much bigger clone is one base away. This sample also contains other DNA sequences that code for the same CDR3. The rearrangement joins TRBV5-4 to TRBJ2-5; TRBD1 aligns across 8 bases. This CDR3 has 13 residues. In germline, CDR1 is SGHNT, CDR2 YYREEE (reference sequence). Trimming removed 4 bases from V and 2 bases from J; junction bases left unmatched: 1. In DNA form, the CDR3 reads TGTGCCAGCAGCCGGGACAGGCAAGAGACCCAGTACTTC. Residues: CASSRDRQETQYF.

This rearrangement joins TRBV7-9 to TRBJ2-1; no definite D call. The CDR3 runs to 12 residues. Trimming left V 5 bases short and J 9 bases short, with 11 bases between. From germline, CDR1 is SEHNR and CDR2 FQNEAQ (reference sequence). As DNA, the CDR3 is TGTGCCAGCAGCCCCTCCACGTTTGAGCAGTTCTTC. It yields the protein CASSPSTFEQFF.

This sequence joins TRBV7-2 and TRBJ2-7; 9 bases are a match to TRBD1. Germline values: CDR1 SGHTA, CDR2 FQGNSA. The CDR3 spans 14 residues. V lost 4 bases, J lost 7 bases, and 8 bases stayed unmatched. This CDR3 reads CASSWGQGMREQYF. The DNA for the CDR3 is TGTGCCAGCAGCTGGGGACAGGGTATGCGAGAGCAGTACTTC.

This chain joins TRBV28 and TRBJ1-2; D gene uncertain. Germline CDR1 reads MDHEN; CDR2 reads SYDVKM. This CDR3 has 14 amino acids. The ends were cut back, 8 bases at V and 2 bases at J, with 15 bases in the middle. CDR3 coding DNA: TGTGCCAGCCTTTCCCCGACTGAGAACTATGGCTACACCTTC. Its translation is CASLSPTENYGYTF.

The chain combines TRBV7-2 with TRBJ1-2; D remains ambiguous. The V end lost 1 base, the J end lost 4 bases, and 13 bases lay between the germline ends. Germline loops: CDR1 SGHTA, CDR2 FQGNSA. This CDR3 has 15 residues. The CDR3 loop is CASSLDPGAVYGYTF. The CDR3 DNA reads as TGTGCCAGCAGCTTAGACCCAGGAGCCGTCTATGGCTACACCTTC.

This clone was detected a few times. The chain joins TRBV2 to TRBJ2-2; possibly TRBD1 for D (6 bases). The CDR3 contains 14 residues. From germline, CDR1 is SNHLY and CDR2 FYNNEI. The V end was cut by 8 bases, the J end by 1 base, with 11 bases between. This chain's CDR3 is CASGGGRNTGELFF. The CDR3 DNA reads TGTGCCAGCGGGGGCGGCAGGAACACCGGGGAGCTGTTTTTT.

This chain connects TRBV5-5 to TRBJ2-7; D is perhaps TRBD2 (6 bases). This CDR3 contains 15 residues. The germline gives CDR1 SGHKS, CDR2 YYEKEE (reference sequence). Between the trimmed V and J ends, which lost 4 bases and 3 bases, there was a span of 17 bases. The CDR3 reads CASSTQAGQSYEQYF. CDR3 DNA sequence: TGTGCCAGCAGCACCCAGGCGGGGCAGAGCTACGAGCAGTACTTC.

This CDR3 is CASSNRGEAFF. The CDR3 coding sequence is TGTGCCAGCTCAAACAGGGGGGAAGCTTTCTTT. The rearrangement links TRBV5-8 to TRBJ1-1, with 8 bases identical to TRBD1. There are 11 residues in the CDR3. The V segment lost 7 bases and the J segment 8 bases; nucleotides outside the gene matches: 4. Germline assignment: CDR1 SGHTS and CDR2 YDEGEE.

This clone was counted only a few times. The V gene is TRBV14, the J gene TRBJ2-7; the D gene could be TRBD1 or TRBD2 (5 bases each). Looked up from germline, CDR1 is SGHDN and CDR2 is FVKESK. V was shortened by 2 bases and J by 12 bases, with 17 bases between the two germline ends. This CDR3 has 13 amino acids. In DNA form, the CDR3 reads TGTGCCAGCAGCCAAATTAACCGGGGCCTACGGTACTTC. It translates to CASSQINRGLRYF.

The chain links TRBV7-2 to TRBJ1-6; D is unresolved. Per germline, CDR1 SGHTA and CDR2 FQGNSA. The CDR3 covers 14 residues. Trimming removed 0 bases at V and 10 bases at J, with 10 bases between. CDR3: CASSLAGEMSPLHF. CDR3 sequence (DNA): TGTGCCAGCAGCTTAGCTGGAGAAATGTCACCCCTCCACTTT. Drawing the rest from reference TRBV7-2 and TRBJ1-6, the complete variable domain is GAGVSQSPSNKVTEKGKDVELRCDPISGHTALYWYRQSLGQGLEFLIYFQGNSAPDKSGLPSDRFSAERTGGSVSTLTIQRTQQEDSAVYLCASSLAGEMSPLHFGNGTRLTVT.

The chain employs TRBV6-6 and TRBJ1-2; 8 bases line up with TRBD1. With V trimmed by 5 bases and J by 7 bases, 3 bases remained unmatched. The germline CDR1 and CDR2 sequences are MNHNY and SVGAGI (reference sequence). The CDR3 loop spans 12 amino acids. CDR3 DNA sequence: TGTGCCAGCAGTGGGACAGGTGCTGGCTACACCTTC. Protein: CASSGTGAGYTF.